This is a list of T cell receptor beta chains from one sample in a study of T cells in localized non-small cell lung cancer. Profiled with immunoSEQ multiplex PCR; TCRdb holds only in-frame clones, not every one. The sample gives approximately 57,000 clones, 70% to 90% of which show up once; about 4.8% is in the top ten. The sample consisted of peripheral blood, taken before any cancer treatment. The source is a woman aged 40-75 years with stage I lung adenocarcinoma. The conserved cysteine and the conserved F or W are not part of the CDR3 here. A D gene is named only where the DNA matches it firmly.

J gene: TRBJ2-2
D gene: TRBD1
V gene: TRBV19
CDR3 protein: ASSTGGSNTGELF

J gene: TRBJ1-1
D gene: NA
V gene: TRBV5-1
CDR3 protein: ATRRGDSNTEAF

J gene: TRBJ1-2
D gene: NA
V gene: TRBV4-3
CDR3 protein: ASSRRITGLYGYT

J gene: TRBJ2-7
D gene: NA
V gene: TRBV30
CDR3 protein: AWRFVNEQY

J gene: TRBJ1-6
D gene: TRBD1
V gene: TRBV7-2
CDR3 protein: ASSTRTGLNSPLH

J gene: TRBJ2-7
D gene: NA
V gene: TRBV7-9
CDR3 protein: ASSSEGLRGFISYEQY

J gene: TRBJ1-2
D gene: NA
V gene: TRBV19
CDR3 protein: ASSTGLPTPYGYT

J gene: TRBJ1-2
D gene: TRBD1
V gene: TRBV9
CDR3 protein: ASSAMGGGRGGYT

J gene: TRBJ2-5
D gene: TRBD2
V gene: TRBV28
CDR3 protein: ASSSGGLAQETQY

J gene: TRBJ2-3
D gene: NA
V gene: TRBV7-2
CDR3 protein: ASSYPSLDTQY

J gene: TRBJ1-1
D gene: NA
V gene: TRBV7-6
CDR3 protein: ASSLSGGNTEAF

J gene: TRBJ1-2
D gene: NA
V gene: TRBV27
CDR3 protein: ASSFGGTYGYT

J gene: TRBJ1-6
D gene: NA
V gene: TRBV5-1
CDR3 protein: ASSLGRGYNSPLH

J gene: TRBJ1-4
D gene: NA
V gene: TRBV12-5
CDR3 protein: ASGLRGYNEKLF

J gene: TRBJ2-1
D gene: TRBD2
V gene: TRBV29-1
CDR3 protein: SATSGSSYNEQF

J gene: TRBJ2-1
D gene: NA
V gene: TRBV5-1
CDR3 protein: ASSLAAGDSSYNEQF